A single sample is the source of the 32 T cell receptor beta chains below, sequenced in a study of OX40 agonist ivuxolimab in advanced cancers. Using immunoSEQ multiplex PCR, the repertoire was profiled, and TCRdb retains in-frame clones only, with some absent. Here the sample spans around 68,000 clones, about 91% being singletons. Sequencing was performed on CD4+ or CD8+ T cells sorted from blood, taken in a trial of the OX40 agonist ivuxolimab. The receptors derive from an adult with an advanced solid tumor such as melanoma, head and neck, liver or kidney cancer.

This chain's CDR3 is CASSLSYGRQETQYF. Written as DNA, the CDR3 is TGTGCCAGCAGCCTTTCATACGGCAGACAAGAGACCCAGTACTTC. The chain joins TRBV7-2 to TRBJ2-5; no reliable D call. Per the germline V gene, CDR1 is SGHTA and CDR2 is FQGNSA. The V gene lost 5 bases and the J gene lost 2 bases, with 15 bases spanning the gap. This CDR3 is 15 amino acids long.

The CDR3 DNA follows: TGTGCCAGCAGCCTTTTGGGGGGAGGGACCCAGTACTTC. It encodes CASSLLGGGTQYF. The chain recombines TRBV11-2 with TRBJ2-5; D is perhaps TRBD2 (6 bases). In germline, CDR1 is SGHAT, CDR2 FQNNGV. Trimming cost V 5 bases and J 7 bases, with 14 bases left between them. The CDR3 is 13 amino acids.

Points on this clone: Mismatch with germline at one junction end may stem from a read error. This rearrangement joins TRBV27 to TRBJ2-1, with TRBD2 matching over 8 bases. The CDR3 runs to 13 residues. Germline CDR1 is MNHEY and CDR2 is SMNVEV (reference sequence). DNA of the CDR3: TGTGCCAGCAAGGATAGGACGGGAGGGCATGGGGTCTTC. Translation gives CASKDRTGGHGVF.

This CDR3 is CAYLTDTNYGYTF. Written as DNA, the CDR3 is TGTGCCTACTTGACAGATACAAACTATGGCTACACCTTC. The chain carries TRBV6-4 and TRBJ1-2, with a tentative D call TRBD1 (5 bases). This CDR3 is built from 13 residues. V lost 11 bases to trimming and J lost 2 bases, with 15 bases between them. Germline CDR1 reads MRHNA; CDR2 reads SNTAGT.

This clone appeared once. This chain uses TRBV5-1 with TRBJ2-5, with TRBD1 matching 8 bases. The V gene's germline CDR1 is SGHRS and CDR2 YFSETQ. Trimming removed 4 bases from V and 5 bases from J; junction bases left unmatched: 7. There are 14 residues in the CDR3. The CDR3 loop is CASSHQGAFETQYF. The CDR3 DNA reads TGCGCCAGCAGCCACCAGGGGGCTTTCGAGACCCAGTACTTC.

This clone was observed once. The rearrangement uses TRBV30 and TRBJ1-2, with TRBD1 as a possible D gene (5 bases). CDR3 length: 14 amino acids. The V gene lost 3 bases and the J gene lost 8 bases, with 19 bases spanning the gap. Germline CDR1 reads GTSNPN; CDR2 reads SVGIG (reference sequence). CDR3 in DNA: TGTGCCTGGAGACAAAAGGACACGGAGGGCGGCTACACCTTC. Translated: CAWRQKDTEGGYTF.

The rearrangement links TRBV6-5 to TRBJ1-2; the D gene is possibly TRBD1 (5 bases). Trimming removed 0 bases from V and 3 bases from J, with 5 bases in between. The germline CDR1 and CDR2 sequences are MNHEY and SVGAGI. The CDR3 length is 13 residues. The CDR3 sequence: CASSYSTDYGYTF. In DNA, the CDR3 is TGTGCCAGCAGTTACTCGACAGACTATGGCTACACCTTC.

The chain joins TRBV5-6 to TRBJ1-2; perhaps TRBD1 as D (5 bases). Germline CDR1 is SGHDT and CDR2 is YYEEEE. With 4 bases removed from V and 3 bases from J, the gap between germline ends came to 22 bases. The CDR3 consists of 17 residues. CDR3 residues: CASSPRSDSFSYYGYTF. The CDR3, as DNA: TGTGCCAGCAGCCCACGGAGCGACAGTTTTTCCTACTATGGCTACACCTTC. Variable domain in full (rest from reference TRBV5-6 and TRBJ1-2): DAGVTQSPTHLIKTRGQQVTLRCSPKSGHDTVSWYQQALGQGPQFIFQYYEEEERQRGNFPDRFSGHQFPNYSSELNVNALLLGDSALYLCASSPRSDSFSYYGYTFGSGTRLTVV.

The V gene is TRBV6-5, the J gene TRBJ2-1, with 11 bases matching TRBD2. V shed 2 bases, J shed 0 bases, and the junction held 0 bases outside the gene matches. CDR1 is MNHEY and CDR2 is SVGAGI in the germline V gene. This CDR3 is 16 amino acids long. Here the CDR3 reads CASSYLAGGSYNEQFF. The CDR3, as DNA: TGTGCCAGCAGTTACCTAGCGGGGGGCTCCTACAATGAGCAGTTCTTC.

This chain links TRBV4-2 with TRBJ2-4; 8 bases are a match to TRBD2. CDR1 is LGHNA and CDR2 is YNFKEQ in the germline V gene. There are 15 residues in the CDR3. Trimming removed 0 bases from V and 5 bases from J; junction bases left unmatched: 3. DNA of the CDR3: TGTGCCAGCAGCCAAGACTTCGGGGGGGAAAACATTCAGTACTTC. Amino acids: CASSQDFGGENIQYF.

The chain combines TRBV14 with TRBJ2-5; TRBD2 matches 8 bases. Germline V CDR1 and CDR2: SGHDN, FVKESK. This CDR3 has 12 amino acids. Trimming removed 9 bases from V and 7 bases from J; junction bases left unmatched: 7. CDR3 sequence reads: CASSDSGGTQYF. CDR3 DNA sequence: TGTGCCAGTTCGGACAGCGGGGGGACCCAGTACTTC.

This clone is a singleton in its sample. The CDR3, as DNA: TGTGCCAGCAGTCCACAGAATGAGCAGTTCTTC. Protein sequence: CASSPQNEQFF. The chain uses TRBV6-1 and TRBJ2-1, with D unresolved. CDR1 and CDR2 (germline): MNHNS, SASEGT. The ends were cut back, 5 bases at V and 7 bases at J, with 6 bases in the middle. The CDR3 extends over 11 amino acids.

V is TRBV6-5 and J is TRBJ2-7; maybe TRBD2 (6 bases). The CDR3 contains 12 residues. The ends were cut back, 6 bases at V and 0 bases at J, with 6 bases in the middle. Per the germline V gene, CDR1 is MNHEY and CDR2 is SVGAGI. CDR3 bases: TGTGCCAGCAGCGGGAGCTCCTACGAGCAGTACTTC. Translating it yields CASSGSSYEQYF.

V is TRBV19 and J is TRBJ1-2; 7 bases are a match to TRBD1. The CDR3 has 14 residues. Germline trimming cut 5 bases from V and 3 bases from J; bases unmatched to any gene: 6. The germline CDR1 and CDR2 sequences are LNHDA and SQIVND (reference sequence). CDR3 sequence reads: CASSHAGTDYGYTF. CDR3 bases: TGTGCCAGTAGTCATGCCGGGACAGACTATGGCTACACCTTC.

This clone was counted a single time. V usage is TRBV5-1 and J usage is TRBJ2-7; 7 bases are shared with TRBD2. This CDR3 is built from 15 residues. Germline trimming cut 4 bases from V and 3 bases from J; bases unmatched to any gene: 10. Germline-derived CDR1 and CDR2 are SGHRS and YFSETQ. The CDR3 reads CASSLVAGGDYEQYF. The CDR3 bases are TGCGCCAGCAGCCTTGTAGCGGGCGGGGACTACGAGCAGTACTTC.

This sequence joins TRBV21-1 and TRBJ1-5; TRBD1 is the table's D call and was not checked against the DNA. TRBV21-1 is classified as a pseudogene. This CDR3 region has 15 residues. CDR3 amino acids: CASSKVLRADQPQHF. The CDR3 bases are TGTGCCAGCAGCAAAGTACTCAGGGCCGATCAGCCCCAGCATTTT.

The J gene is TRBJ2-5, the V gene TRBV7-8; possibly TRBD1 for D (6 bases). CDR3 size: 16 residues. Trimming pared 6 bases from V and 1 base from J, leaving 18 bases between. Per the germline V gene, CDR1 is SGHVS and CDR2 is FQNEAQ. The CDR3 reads CASRLLGANLQETQYF. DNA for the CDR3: TGTGCCAGCAGGTTATTGGGGGCGAATCTCCAAGAGACCCAGTACTTC.

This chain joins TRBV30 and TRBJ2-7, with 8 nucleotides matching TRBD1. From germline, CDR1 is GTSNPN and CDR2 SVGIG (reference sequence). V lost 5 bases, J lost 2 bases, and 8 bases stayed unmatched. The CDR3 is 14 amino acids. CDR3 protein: CAWVDRVRTYEQYF. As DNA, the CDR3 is TGTGCCTGGGTGGACAGGGTGAGGACCTACGAGCAGTACTTC.

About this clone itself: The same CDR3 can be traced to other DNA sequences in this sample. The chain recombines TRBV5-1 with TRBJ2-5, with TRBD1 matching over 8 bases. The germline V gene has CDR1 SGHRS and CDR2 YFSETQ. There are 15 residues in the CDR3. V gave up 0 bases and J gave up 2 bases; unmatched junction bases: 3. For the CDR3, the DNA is TGCGCCAGCAGCTTGGATGGGACAGGACAAGAGACCCAGTACTTC. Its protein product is CASSLDGTGQETQYF.

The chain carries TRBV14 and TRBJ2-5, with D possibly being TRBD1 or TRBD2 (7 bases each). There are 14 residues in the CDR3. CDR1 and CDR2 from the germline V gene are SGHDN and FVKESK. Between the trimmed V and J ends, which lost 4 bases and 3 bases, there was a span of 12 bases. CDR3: CASSRGGTEETQYF. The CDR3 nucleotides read TGTGCCAGCAGCCGGGGGGGGACAGAAGAGACCCAGTACTTC.

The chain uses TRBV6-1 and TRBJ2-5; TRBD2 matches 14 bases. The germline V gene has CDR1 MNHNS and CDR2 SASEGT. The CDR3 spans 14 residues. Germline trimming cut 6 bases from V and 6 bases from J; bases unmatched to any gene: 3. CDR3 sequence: CASRGTSGSQTQYF. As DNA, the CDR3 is TGTGCCAGCAGGGGGACTAGCGGGAGCCAGACCCAGTACTTC.

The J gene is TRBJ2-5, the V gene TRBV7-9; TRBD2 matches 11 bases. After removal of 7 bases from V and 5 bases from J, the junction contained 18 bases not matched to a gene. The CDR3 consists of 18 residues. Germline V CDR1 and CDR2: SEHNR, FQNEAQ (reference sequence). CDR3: CASTRYSAISGGAETQYF. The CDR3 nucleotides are TGTGCCAGCACCCGTTATTCGGCTATTAGCGGGGGGGCGGAGACCCAGTACTTC. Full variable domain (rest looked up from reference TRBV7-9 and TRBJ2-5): DTGVSQNPRHKITKRGQNVTFRCDPISEHNRLYWYRQTLGQGPEFLTYFQNEAQLEKSRLLSDRFSAERPKGSFSTLEIQRTEQGDSAMYLCASTRYSAISGGAETQYFGPGTRLLVL.

CDR3 in amino acids: CAWSLAGRSSYNSPLHF. The CDR3 DNA follows: TGTGCCTGGAGTTTGGCAGGTCGGAGCTCCTATAATTCACCCCTCCACTTT. The chain combines TRBV30 with TRBJ1-6; D remains unclear. Trimming pared 2 bases from V and 0 bases from J, leaving 14 bases between. The germline gives CDR1 GTSNPN, CDR2 SVGIG (reference sequence). This CDR3 region has 17 residues. The entire variable domain, with the rest obtained from reference TRBV30 and TRBJ1-6, is as follows: SQTIHQWPATLVQPVGSPLSLECTVEGTSNPNLYWYRQAAGRGLQLLFYSVGIGQISSEVPQNLSASRPQDRQFILSSKKLLLSDSGFYLCAWSLAGRSSYNSPLHFGNGTRLTVT.

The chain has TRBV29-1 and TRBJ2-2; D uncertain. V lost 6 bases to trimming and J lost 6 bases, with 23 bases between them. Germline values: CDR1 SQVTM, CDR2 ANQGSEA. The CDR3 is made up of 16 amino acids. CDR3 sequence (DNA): TGCAGCGTGTCTCAGATGGTAACTGTGGGGTCCGGGGAGCTGTTTTTT. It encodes CSVSQMVTVGSGELFF.

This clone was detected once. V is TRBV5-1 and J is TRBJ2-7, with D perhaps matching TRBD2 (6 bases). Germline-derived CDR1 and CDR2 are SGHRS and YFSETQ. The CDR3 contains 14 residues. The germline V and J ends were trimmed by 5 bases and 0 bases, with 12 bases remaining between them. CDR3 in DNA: TGCGCCAGCAGGGGGGGAGTTACCTCCTACGAGCAGTACTTC. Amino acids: CASRGGVTSYEQYF.

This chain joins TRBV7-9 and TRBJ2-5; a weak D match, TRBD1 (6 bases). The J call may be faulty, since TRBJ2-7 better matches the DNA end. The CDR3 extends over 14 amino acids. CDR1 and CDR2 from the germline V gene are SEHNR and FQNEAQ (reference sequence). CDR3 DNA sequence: TGTGCCAGCAGCTTAGCAGTTAGGGGGTACGAGCAGTACTTC. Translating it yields CASSLAVRGYEQYF.

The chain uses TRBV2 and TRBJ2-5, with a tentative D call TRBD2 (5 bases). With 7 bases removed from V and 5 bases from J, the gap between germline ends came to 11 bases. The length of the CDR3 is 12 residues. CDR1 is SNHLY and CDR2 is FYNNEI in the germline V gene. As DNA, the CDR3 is TGTGCCAGCAAAGGGCGCGGGGAGACCCAGTACTTC. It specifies CASKGRGETQYF.

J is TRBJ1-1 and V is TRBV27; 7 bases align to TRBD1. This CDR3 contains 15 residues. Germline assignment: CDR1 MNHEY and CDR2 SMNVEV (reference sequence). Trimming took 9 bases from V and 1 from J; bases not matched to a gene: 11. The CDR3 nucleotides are TGTGCCAGTAAAGCCGGGACAGCCAGGAACACTGAAGCTTTCTTT. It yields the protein CASKAGTARNTEAFF.

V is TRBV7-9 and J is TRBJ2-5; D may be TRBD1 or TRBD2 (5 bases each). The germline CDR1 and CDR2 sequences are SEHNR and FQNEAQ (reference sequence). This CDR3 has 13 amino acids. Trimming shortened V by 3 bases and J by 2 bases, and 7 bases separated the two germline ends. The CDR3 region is CASSLGVQETQYF. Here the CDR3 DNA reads TGTGCCAGCAGCTTGGGGGTGCAAGAGACCCAGTACTTC.

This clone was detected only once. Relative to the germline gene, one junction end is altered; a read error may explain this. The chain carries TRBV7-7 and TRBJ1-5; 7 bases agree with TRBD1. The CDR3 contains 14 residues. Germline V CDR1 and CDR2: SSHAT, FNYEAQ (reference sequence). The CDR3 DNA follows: TGTGCTAGCAGCCGGGACAGATACAATCAGCCCCAGCATTTT. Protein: CASSRDRYNQPQHF.

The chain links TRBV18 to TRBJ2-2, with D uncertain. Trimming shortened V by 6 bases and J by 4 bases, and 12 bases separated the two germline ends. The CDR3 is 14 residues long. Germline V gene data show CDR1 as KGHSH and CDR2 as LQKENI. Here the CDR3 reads CASSPDLSTGELFF. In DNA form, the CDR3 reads TGTGCCAGCTCCCCCGACTTGAGCACCGGGGAGCTGTTTTTT.

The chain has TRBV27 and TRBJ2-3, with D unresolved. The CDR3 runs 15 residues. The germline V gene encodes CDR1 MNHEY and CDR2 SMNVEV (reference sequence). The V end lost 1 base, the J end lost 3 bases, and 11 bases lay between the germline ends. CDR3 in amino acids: CASSLLTKGTDTQYF. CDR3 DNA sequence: TGTGCCAGCAGTTTATTAACTAAAGGGACAGATACGCAGTATTTT.